This T cell receptor (beta chain) originates from a study of T cells in localized non-small cell lung cancer (dated by TCRdb to 2018 to 2020). Regarding the complete study: Comparing tumors with uninvolved tumor-adjacent lungs, the study looked at the T cell repertoires of 236 patients with early-stage NSCLC. The cohort was made up of around 220 treatment-naive NSCLC patients whose localized lung tumors had been resected. NSCLC patients had a mean age of roughly 69 years, and 129 were male and 85 to 110 female. Points the paper makes about the study in general: Because the study design was exploratory, TCR variables were selected using unadjusted p-values without false-discovery rate correction. Of the top 100 tumor clones, a median of roughly 60 were detected in paired uninvolved adjacent lung; 28 were also among that lung's top 100. Higher blood T cell density associated with longer overall survival, while higher adjacent-lung clonality associated with shorter survival. Uninvolved tumor-adjacent lung showed the highest T cell clonality, higher than tumor, which suggests more focused antigenic responses in the uninvolved tumor-adjacent lung. Because multi-region tumor sequencing was not performed, intratumor heterogeneity could not be ruled out.

This clone came up once. Its antigen has not been determined. No much larger clone exists at a distance of one base, and base qualities are not known. The CDR3 sequence holds 14 residues, the cysteine and phenylalanine included. Just CDR3 DNA is preserved here, 42 bases in frame from base 1. CDR1 and CDR2 are read off the germline V gene as SNHLY and FYNNEI. The junction shows trimming of 10 bases on V and 3 bases on J, and the gene matches do not reach 11 bases of it. TCR beta CDR3 regions were sequenced from DNA using the immunoSEQ Assay. In the authors' own workflow: To compute T cell density, TCR beta template counts were normalized to usable DNA, which was estimated by amplifying housekeeping genes. Richness was estimated with the preseqR package, extrapolating to 400,000 templates for PBMC samples and 120,000 templates for tissue samples. Clonality was defined by subtracting Pielou's evenness from one. Tissue-enriched TCRs were identified by differential abundance testing using productive amino-acid clonotypes, minimum total count 5 and alpha 0.1. The Jaccard Index and the Morisita Overlap Index were used to measure repertoire overlap between compartments. GLIPH grouped TCR beta CDR3s together with public tetramer-defined viral CDR3s, and a viral motif had to include at least three viral sequences and show V-gene enrichment. The immuneACCESS repertoire file appears here via TCRdb, limited to in-frame rearrangements. These files lack a portion of the clones; in checked studies, under half of the deficit traces to unresolved V genes, and the cause of the others is not known. V and J calls and clone size follow that table, whereas D and trimming were derived from the DNA. The sample has about 40,000 clones on record, approximately 86% of them singletons. The top ten clonotypes cover 5.5% to 7% of the sample.

At diagnosis, tumor, uninvolved tumor-adjacent lung and peripheral blood were collected and then preserved as a mix of FFPE and fresh-frozen material. Blood samples were analyzed as peripheral blood mononuclear cells for TCR repertoire profiling. This TCR was sampled from a man aged 40 to 75 with stage I lung adenocarcinoma. The chain employs TRBV2 and TRBJ2-7, and 8 junction bases match TRBD1. The specimen was peripheral blood, collected before any cancer treatment. The nucleotides are TGTGCCACCAAGATGCAGGGACAGGACTACGAGCAGTACTTC. It encodes CATKMQGQDYEQYF.